This is a list of T cell receptor beta chains from one sample in a study of early T cells in non-severe SARS-CoV-2 infection. TCRdb reanalysed the 5' RACE reads using MiXCR and keeps one entry per CDR3 protein. The sample lists about 83,000 distinct CDR3 sequences, over 9.5% occurring once. Sequenced here: whole blood, sampled at baseline. Source of these receptors: an adult who was a healthcare worker with PCR-confirmed SARS-CoV-2 infection or an uninfected control (not recorded which). Both conserved end residues are part of each CDR3. Fields, in order: D gene, clone size, V gene, J gene, CDR3 length, CDR3 protein, CDR3 DNA. The D gene is left open where the match is weak. The size field is filled for only some rows; it gives once, few, many or a size class.

D gene: TRBD2; clone size: few; V gene: TRBV24-1; J gene: TRBJ2-1; CDR3 length: 16; CDR3 protein: CATSLAGGPVGNEQFF; CDR3 DNA: TGTGCCACCTCTCTAGCGGGAGGGCCCGTGGGCAATGAGCAGTTCTTC
D gene: .; clone size: once; V gene: TRBV7-2; J gene: TRBJ2-5; CDR3 length: 13; CDR3 protein: CASSFKDRETQYF; CDR3 DNA: TGTGCCAGCAGCTTCAAGGACCGAGAGACCCAGTACTTC
D gene: TRBD2; clone size: many; V gene: TRBV2; J gene: TRBJ2-1; CDR3 length: 17; CDR3 protein: CASSYSGLAGVYNEQFF; CDR3 DNA: TGTGCCAGCAGTTACTCGGGACTAGCGGGAGTGTACAATGAGCAGTTCTTC
D gene: .; clone size: .; V gene: TRBV5-1; J gene: TRBJ2-7; CDR3 length: 13; CDR3 protein: CASSLGSGAEQYF; CDR3 DNA: TGCGCCAGCAGCTTGGGGTCAGGCGCCGAGCAGTACTTC
D gene: TRBD2; clone size: .; V gene: TRBV24-1; J gene: TRBJ2-3; CDR3 length: 16; CDR3 protein: CATRSGTSGRTDTQYF; CDR3 DNA: TGTGCCACCAGGTCCGGGACTAGCGGCCGCACAGATACGCAGTATTTT
D gene: TRBD2; clone size: .; V gene: TRBV11-2; J gene: TRBJ2-7; CDR3 length: 16; CDR3 protein: CASSPEAPGLGHEQYF; CDR3 DNA: TGTGCCAGCAGCCCCGAGGCGCCGGGACTAGGACACGAGCAGTACTTC
D gene: TRBD1; clone size: .; V gene: TRBV20-1; J gene: TRBJ2-1; CDR3 length: 15; CDR3 protein: CSAWDRETVSHEQFF; CDR3 DNA: TGCAGTGCTTGGGACAGAGAAACCGTGAGTCATGAGCAGTTCTTC
D gene: .; clone size: few; V gene: TRBV18; J gene: TRBJ2-1; CDR3 length: 15; CDR3 protein: CASSPPSKGGGWQFF; CDR3 DNA: TGTGCCAGCTCACCACCTAGTAAGGGAGGGGGCTGGCAGTTCTTC
D gene: .; clone size: .; V gene: TRBV6-5; J gene: TRBJ2-2; CDR3 length: 13; CDR3 protein: CASRRSFTGELFF; CDR3 DNA: TGTGCCAGCAGGCGGTCCTTCACCGGGGAGCTGTTTTTT
D gene: TRBD1; clone size: few; V gene: TRBV27; J gene: TRBJ2-7; CDR3 length: 13; CDR3 protein: CATADRAYYEQYF; CDR3 DNA: TGTGCCACGGCGGACAGGGCGTACTACGAGCAGTACTTC
D gene: TRBD1; clone size: few; V gene: TRBV27; J gene: TRBJ2-1; CDR3 length: 14; CDR3 protein: CASRQRTGGNEQFF; CDR3 DNA: TGTGCCAGCAGGCAGCGGACAGGGGGCAATGAGCAGTTCTTC
D gene: TRBD1; clone size: few; V gene: TRBV10-3; J gene: TRBJ1-1; CDR3 length: 15; CDR3 protein: CAISGGQEKNTEAFF; CDR3 DNA: TGTGCCATCAGTGGCGGACAGGAGAAGAACACTGAAGCTTTCTTT
D gene: .; clone size: many; V gene: TRBV19; J gene: TRBJ2-7; CDR3 length: 15; CDR3 protein: CASSISGTRVREQYF; CDR3 DNA: TGTGCCAGTAGTATTTCAGGCACCCGGGTCCGCGAGCAGTACTTC
D gene: .; clone size: .; V gene: TRBV6-5; J gene: TRBJ2-7; CDR3 length: 13; CDR3 protein: CASSYSIGYEQYF; CDR3 DNA: TGTGCCAGCAGTTACTCAATCGGGTACGAGCAGTACTTC
D gene: .; clone size: medium-sized; V gene: TRBV20-1; J gene: TRBJ1-1; CDR3 length: 14; CDR3 protein: CSAWSQNLGTEAFF; CDR3 DNA: TGCAGTGCTTGGTCTCAGAACCTGGGCACTGAAGCTTTCTTT
D gene: TRBD2; clone size: few; V gene: TRBV6-1; J gene: TRBJ2-3; CDR3 length: 14; CDR3 protein: CASSELAGPDTQYF; CDR3 DNA: TGTGCCAGCAGTGAGCTAGCGGGACCAGATACGCAGTATTTT
D gene: .; clone size: few; V gene: TRBV2; J gene: TRBJ2-3; CDR3 length: 15; CDR3 protein: CASSVPNSRGDTQYF; CDR3 DNA: TGTGCCAGCAGTGTCCCCAATTCGCGTGGAGATACGCAGTATTTT
D gene: .; clone size: .; V gene: TRBV2; J gene: TRBJ2-2; CDR3 length: 12; CDR3 protein: CASRAGAGELFF; CDR3 DNA: TGTGCCAGCAGAGCCGGGGCCGGGGAGCTGTTTTTT
D gene: TRBD1; clone size: few; V gene: TRBV27; J gene: TRBJ2-7; CDR3 length: 15; CDR3 protein: CASSIRTGSQYEQYF; CDR3 DNA: TGTGCCAGCAGTATTCGGACAGGTTCACAGTACGAGCAGTACTTC
D gene: TRBD2; clone size: .; V gene: TRBV6-1; J gene: TRBJ2-3; CDR3 length: 15; CDR3 protein: CASQGTSGSTDTQYF; CDR3 DNA: TGTGCCAGTCAGGGGACTAGCGGGAGCACAGATACGCAGTATTTT
D gene: .; clone size: many; V gene: TRBV7-9; J gene: TRBJ1-4; CDR3 length: 17; CDR3 protein: CASSLSQRQQLEEKLFF; CDR3 DNA: TGTGCCAGCAGCTTATCCCAGCGACAGCAGTTGGAGGAAAAACTGTTTTTT
D gene: .; clone size: many; V gene: TRBV6-5; J gene: TRBJ2-3; CDR3 length: 12; CDR3 protein: CASADRTDTQYF; CDR3 DNA: TGTGCCAGCGCCGACCGCACGGATACGCAGTATTTT
D gene: .; clone size: many; V gene: TRBV7-6; J gene: TRBJ2-1; CDR3 length: 13; CDR3 protein: CASSLDAGGSWFF; CDR3 DNA: TGTGCCAGCAGCTTAGATGCCGGGGGATCGTGGTTCTTC
D gene: TRBD1; clone size: many; V gene: TRBV27; J gene: TRBJ2-7; CDR3 length: 15; CDR3 protein: CASSFSGTGSYEQYF; CDR3 DNA: TGTGCCAGCAGTTTCTCCGGGACAGGGTCCTACGAGCAGTACTTC
D gene: .; clone size: .; V gene: TRBV28; J gene: TRBJ2-1; CDR3 length: 16; CDR3 protein: CASSLRGGNRYNEQFF; CDR3 DNA: TGTGCCAGCAGTTTACGTGGGGGTAATCGTTACAATGAGCAGTTCTTC
D gene: .; clone size: many; V gene: TRBV3-1; J gene: TRBJ2-5; CDR3 length: 16; CDR3 protein: CASSQGIQRGRETQYF; CDR3 DNA: TGTGCCAGCAGCCAAGGAATTCAGCGAGGGAGAGAGACCCAGTACTTC
D gene: TRBD2; clone size: few; V gene: TRBV5-4; J gene: TRBJ2-1; CDR3 length: 15; CDR3 protein: CASSLDLAGNNEQFF; CDR3 DNA: TGTGCCAGCAGCTTGGATCTAGCGGGAAACAATGAGCAGTTCTTC
D gene: TRBD1; clone size: few; V gene: TRBV5-4; J gene: TRBJ2-2; CDR3 length: 17; CDR3 protein: CASSLGVGTVNTGELFF; CDR3 DNA: TGTGCCAGCAGCTTGGGTGTCGGGACAGTGAACACCGGGGAGCTGTTTTTT
D gene: TRBD2; clone size: many; V gene: TRBV4-1; J gene: TRBJ2-5; CDR3 length: 16; CDR3 protein: CASSHTAGEGEETQYF; CDR3 DNA: TGCGCCAGCAGCCATACAGCGGGAGAGGGCGAAGAGACCCAGTACTTC
D gene: TRBD2; clone size: many; V gene: TRBV11-2; J gene: TRBJ2-7; CDR3 length: 15; CDR3 protein: CASSRGTSGSYEQYF; CDR3 DNA: TGTGCCAGCAGCCGAGGGACTAGCGGTTCCTACGAGCAGTACTTC
D gene: .; clone size: many; V gene: TRBV12-3/TRBV12-4; J gene: TRBJ1-1; CDR3 length: 13; CDR3 protein: CASSLAGQLEAFF; CDR3 DNA: TGTGCCAGCAGTTTGGCCGGACAGCTCGAAGCTTTCTTT
D gene: TRBD1; clone size: many; V gene: TRBV7-6; J gene: TRBJ1-5; CDR3 length: 13; CDR3 protein: CASSRGQWQPQHF; CDR3 DNA: TGTGCCAGCAGCCGGGGACAGTGGCAGCCCCAGCATTTT
D gene: .; clone size: .; V gene: TRBV28; J gene: TRBJ2-3; CDR3 length: 13; CDR3 protein: CASCSLGPGTQYF; CDR3 DNA: TGTGCCAGCTGTTCGCTCGGGCCGGGTACGCAGTATTTT
D gene: TRBD2; clone size: many; V gene: TRBV9; J gene: TRBJ2-5; CDR3 length: 15; CDR3 protein: CASSVQTGGSETQYF; CDR3 DNA: TGTGCCAGCAGCGTTCAGACCGGGGGGTCTGAGACCCAGTACTTC
D gene: .; clone size: many; V gene: TRBV12-3/TRBV12-4; J gene: TRBJ2-1; CDR3 length: 14; CDR3 protein: CASSLAGGVDEQFF; CDR3 DNA: TGTGCCAGCAGTTTAGCGGGAGGTGTCGATGAGCAGTTCTTC
D gene: TRBD1; clone size: many; V gene: TRBV27; J gene: TRBJ2-7; CDR3 length: 17; CDR3 protein: CASSFRWGQGITYEQYF; CDR3 DNA: TGTGCCAGCAGTTTTAGGTGGGGACAGGGGATTACCTACGAGCAGTACTTC
D gene: TRBD2; clone size: .; V gene: TRBV4-1; J gene: TRBJ2-1; CDR3 length: 15; CDR3 protein: CASSQPSGRANEQFF; CDR3 DNA: TGCGCCAGCAGCCAGCCTAGCGGGAGGGCCAATGAGCAGTTCTTC
D gene: TRBD2; clone size: .; V gene: TRBV7-8; J gene: TRBJ2-7; CDR3 length: 17; CDR3 protein: CASSNPEGLAGGYEQYF; CDR3 DNA: TGTGCCAGCAGCAACCCGGAGGGACTAGCGGGCGGCTACGAGCAGTACTTC
D gene: .; clone size: few; V gene: TRBV5-1; J gene: TRBJ2-7; CDR3 length: 13; CDR3 protein: CASRSRELYEQYF; CDR3 DNA: TGCGCCAGCAGATCCCGGGAACTCTACGAGCAGTACTTC
D gene: .; clone size: few; V gene: TRBV7-3; J gene: TRBJ2-7; CDR3 length: 15; CDR3 protein: CASSPRGGSGYEQYF; CDR3 DNA: TGTGCCAGCAGTCCTCGAGGGGGTAGTGGATACGAGCAGTACTTC
D gene: TRBD2; clone size: .; V gene: TRBV15; J gene: TRBJ2-3; CDR3 length: 22; CDR3 protein: CATSRDLAGGIFSRPSTDTQYF; CDR3 DNA: TGTGCCACCAGCAGAGATCTGGCGGGAGGAATATTTTCCCGGCCCAGCACAGATACGCAGTATTTT
D gene: TRBD2; clone size: few; V gene: TRBV12-3/TRBV12-4; J gene: TRBJ2-2; CDR3 length: 17; CDR3 protein: CASSLPSGRAATGELFF; CDR3 DNA: TGTGCCAGCAGTTTGCCCAGCGGGAGGGCCGCCACCGGGGAGCTGTTTTTT
D gene: TRBD2; clone size: few; V gene: TRBV5-1; J gene: TRBJ2-5; CDR3 length: 13; CDR3 protein: CASSWGTKETQYF; CDR3 DNA: TGCGCCAGCAGCTGGGGGACTAAAGAGACCCAGTACTTC
D gene: .; clone size: few; V gene: TRBV30; J gene: TRBJ2-5; CDR3 length: 10; CDR3 protein: CAWGVETQYF; CDR3 DNA: TGTGCCTGGGGGGTGGAGACCCAGTACTTC
D gene: .; clone size: .; V gene: TRBV27; J gene: TRBJ2-7; CDR3 length: 16; CDR3 protein: CASSLTRDFMFYEQYF; CDR3 DNA: TGTGCCAGCAGTTTAACGCGGGACTTCATGTTCTACGAGCAGTACTTC
D gene: TRBD1; clone size: few; V gene: TRBV5-1; J gene: TRBJ2-1; CDR3 length: 14; CDR3 protein: CASKPGGSYNEQFF; CDR3 DNA: TGCGCCAGCAAACCAGGGGGTTCCTACAATGAGCAGTTCTTC
D gene: .; clone size: .; V gene: TRBV5-1; J gene: TRBJ2-2; CDR3 length: 14; CDR3 protein: CASSLSRDTGELFF; CDR3 DNA: TGCGCCAGCAGCTTGAGTAGGGACACCGGGGAGCTGTTTTTT
D gene: TRBD2; clone size: .; V gene: TRBV7-2; J gene: TRBJ2-7; CDR3 length: 15; CDR3 protein: CASSKGLAGEWLPYF; CDR3 DNA: TGTGCCAGCAGCAAGGGACTAGCGGGAGAATGGTTGCCGTACTTC
D gene: .; clone size: .; V gene: TRBV6-2/TRBV6-3; J gene: TRBJ2-6; CDR3 length: 19; CDR3 protein: CASSYSTRINASGANVLTF; CDR3 DNA: TGTGCCAGCAGTTACTCGACACGGATTAACGCCTCTGGGGCCAACGTCCTGACTTTC
D gene: .; clone size: .; V gene: TRBV28; J gene: TRBJ2-4; CDR3 length: 12; CDR3 protein: CASSLNENIQYF; CDR3 DNA: TGTGCCAGCAGTTTAAACGAAAACATTCAGTACTTC
D gene: TRBD2; clone size: few; V gene: TRBV4-2; J gene: TRBJ2-7; CDR3 length: 15; CDR3 protein: CASSQFWKRGDEQYF; CDR3 DNA: TGTGCCAGCAGCCAATTCTGGAAGCGGGGCGACGAGCAGTACTTC
D gene: TRBD2; clone size: .; V gene: TRBV4-1; J gene: TRBJ2-3; CDR3 length: 14; CDR3 protein: CASSQLAGTDTQYF; CDR3 DNA: TGCGCCAGCAGCCAACTAGCGGGCACAGATACGCAGTATTTT
D gene: TRBD2; clone size: .; V gene: TRBV7-9; J gene: TRBJ2-5; CDR3 length: 16; CDR3 protein: CASSTGLAGGTETQYF; CDR3 DNA: TGTGCCAGCAGCACGGGACTAGCGGGAGGTACGGAGACCCAGTACTTC
D gene: .; clone size: .; V gene: TRBV21-1; J gene: TRBJ2-2; CDR3 length: 16; CDR3 protein: CASNPLAGQITGELFF; CDR3 DNA: TGTGCCAGCAACCCTCTGGCGGGACAGATAACCGGGGAGCTGTTTTTT
D gene: .; clone size: .; V gene: TRBV19; J gene: TRBJ2-7; CDR3 length: 12; CDR3 protein: CASSPGIYEQYF; CDR3 DNA: TGTGCCAGTAGTCCAGGGATCTACGAGCAGTACTTC
D gene: .; clone size: many; V gene: TRBV7-8; J gene: TRBJ2-5; CDR3 length: 17; CDR3 protein: CASSPPKGRAPKETQYF; CDR3 DNA: TGTGCCAGCAGTCCTCCGAAGGGTAGGGCTCCCAAAGAGACCCAGTACTTC
D gene: .; clone size: few; V gene: TRBV28; J gene: TRBJ2-7; CDR3 length: 11; CDR3 protein: CASSSVYEQYF; CDR3 DNA: TGTGCCAGCAGTTCCGTTTACGAGCAGTACTTC